This note documents a single T cell receptor (beta chain) sequence. Its antigen remains unidentified. Within one base of it there is no much larger clone, and no base qualities were kept. The sample belongs to a study of shared clonotypes between healthy human individuals (dated by TCRdb to about 2020). The study in broad terms: A few men and two women, aged 18 to 49 years, made up the cohort. Blood TCR repertoires of four to six healthy adults were deeply sequenced to estimate repertoire size and the extent of clonotype sharing between individuals. For each donor, CD4 naive and CD4 memory were each given three plates, CD8 naive was given two plates, and CD8 memory was given one plate. Each donor's leukapheresis produced roughly between roughly 0.85 and 10 billion PBMCs. Libraries were prepared and TCR repertoires were sequenced by different laboratories using diverse techniques, in order to increase sequencing depth and limit assay-specific biases.

What the study reported, not specific to this receptor: Naive subsets generally had larger estimated clonotype richness than memory subsets did. Based on pairwise subsampling, the degree of clonotype sharing among donors was expected to be affected by sequencing depth. Only blood was sampled, and tissue TCR repertoires likely differ from those in blood. The small number of donors limited the genetic and exposure-history diversity represented. Incomplete sequencing was indicated by rarefaction of sorted-subset datasets, despite the large sequencing depth. Higher generation probabilities were observed for clonotypes shared by all four sorted-subset donors than for non-shared clonotypes. Sharing across a few donors was observed for around 5% of naive CD4, about 4% of naive CD8, roughly 2.3% of memory CD4, and around 0.4% of memory CD8 clonotypes.

Donors were healthy HIV-negative adults with no recently reported acute infections or vaccinations. Every donor was a Caucasian adult living in Nashville, Tennessee, USA. CD4+ T cells were enriched by magnetic negative selection, after which naive cells were positively selected on CD45RA and the negative fraction was taken as the memory subset. After blood collection by leukapheresis, PBMCs were isolated using Ficoll-Histopaque density gradient centrifugation and then cryopreserved in the vapor phase of liquid nitrogen. Analytical flow cytometry was used to check the purity and quantity of each magnetically sorted T cell population. Each sorted fraction had its genomic DNA isolated and then quantified by UV absorbance on a Nanodrop 2000c. Using the deep immunoSEQ assay, multiplex PCR amplified TCR CDR3 regions from genomic DNA. For each cell subset, the extracted genomic DNA was distributed evenly across all wells of several immunoSEQ 96-well plates, and each plate served as one replicate. For sorted subsets, each replicate PCR was loaded with 200 ng genomic DNA, equivalent to 30,000 or so T cell genomes. Purified libraries were quantified with a Qubit 3.0 fluorometer, sized on a Bioanalyzer 2100, and re-quantified with the KAPA Library Quantification kit. Each immunoSEQ 96-well plate was sequenced on its own single-read 150-cycle Illumina NextSeq 550 flow cell. The original pipeline was this. The immunoSEQ output contained only junctional sequences without quality scores, so filtering could not match that applied to full-length reads. To assign V/J genes and CDR3, sequences were annotated using PyIR, a Python wrapper for IgBLAST v1.9, with IMGT germline references. Reads were filtered out if the reads had weak V/J assignments (E-value above 1e-6), no CDR3, stop codons, out-of-frame junctions, or ambiguous translated residues. V3J clonotypes were defined by identical inferred V gene, J gene, and CDR3 amino acid sequence. Percentage overlap between repertoires was calculated by dividing the number of shared unique clonotypes by the size of the smaller repertoire. Repertoire richness was assessed with RTK rarefaction, the Chao1 estimator, and Recon v2.1 estimates of unobserved clonotypes. For all TCRbeta clonotypes obtained by the gDNA method from a few donors, generation probabilities were computed with OLGA. The clones in this table, taken by TCRdb from immuneACCESS, are in-frame only. Not every clone is retained; where verified, under half of the shortfall comes from an unresolved V gene, and the cause of the rest is unknown. That table supplies the V and J calls and clone size; D and trimming were determined from the DNA. Within this sample are about 990,000 clones, with around 78% of them counted one time only. The ten largest clonotypes hold 0.61% of the sample.

The receptor's source is a man aged 18 to 29 in good health. Some clones in this sample may be carry-over from other donors' samples. Input material: memory CD4+ T cells from PBMCs. Taken with the paper, the label for cell subset or site translates to: CD45RA-negative fraction.

The CDR3 region has the sequence CASSQRSNRGEKLFF. The DNA is TGCGCCAGCAGCCAACGATCCAATCGTGGGGAAAAACTGTTTTTT. The V gene is TRBV4-1 and the J gene is TRBJ1-4; the D gene is unclear. As encoded in the germline V gene, CDR1 is MGHRA while CDR2 is YSYEKL. The CDR3 numbers 15 residues from cysteine through phenylalanine. Only the CDR3 DNA is retained, 45 bases long and in frame from the first base. Relative to germline, V is 2 bases shorter and J is 8 bases shorter, with 15 bases between their ends.